These T cell receptor beta chains were read from a single sample in a study of molecular identifiers for immune sequencing clone quantification. Each CDR3 protein is one row after TCRdb ran MiXCR on the PCR reads. The table lists approximately 670,000 distinct CDR3 sequences, 20% of them singletons. The sequencing sample was made of naive CD8+ T cells from blood, with Jurkat cell RNA spiked in. These receptors were taken from a human donor in good health. Some libraries in this study had Jurkat cell RNA spiked in. Each CDR3 is given with its conserved first and last residue. A D gene is named only where the DNA matches it firmly. The size field is filled for only some rows; it gives once, few, many or a size class.

d_call	clone_size	v_call	j_call	cdr3_nt	cdr3_aa
TRBD2	NA	TRBV13	TRBJ2-1	TGTGCCAGCAGCTTGCGGGGGACCTCCTACAATGAGCAGTTCTTC	CASSLRGTSYNEQFF
NA	many	TRBV4-1	TRBJ2-3	TGCGCCAGCAGCCCGGACACTCCAGGCACAGATACGCAGTATTTT	CASSPDTPGTDTQYF
TRBD1	many	TRBV5-4	TRBJ2-3	TGTGCCAGCAGCGGGACAGGCCCCGCGCAGTATTTT	CASSGTGPAQYF
TRBD1	many	TRBV25-1	TRBJ2-7	TGTGCCAGCAGTGAATACGGTACAGGGGAAGACTCCTACGAGCAGTACTTC	CASSEYGTGEDSYEQYF
TRBD1	many	TRBV7-9	TRBJ2-7	TGTGCCAGCGGGGACAGGGGAGCCTACGAGCAGTACTTC	CASGDRGAYEQYF
TRBD1	many	TRBV20-1	TRBJ2-7	TGCAGTGCTGATCGGACAGGCTCCTACGAGCAGTACTTC	CSADRTGSYEQYF
TRBD1	many	TRBV6-2/TRBV6-3	TRBJ1-5	TGTGCCAGCAGTTACCCGGGACAGGGGGCCAATCAGCCCCAGCATTTT	CASSYPGQGANQPQHF
NA	NA	TRBV9	TRBJ2-5	TGTGCCAGCAGCGTAGGAGGAGCCTACCAAGAGACCCAGTACTTC	CASSVGGAYQETQYF
NA	many	TRBV11-2	TRBJ1-3	TGTGCCAGCAGCTTAGTTGGAAACACCATATATTTT	CASSLVGNTIYF
TRBD2	many	TRBV7-6	TRBJ2-7	TGTGCCAGCAGCCCCGTGCGAGGGAGGGGAGCCTACGAGCAGTACTTC	CASSPVRGRGAYEQYF
NA	NA	TRBV20-1	TRBJ2-2	TGCAGTGCTAGAGATCGCTGGCGGGGGAACACCGGGGAGCTGTTTTTT	CSARDRWRGNTGELFF
NA	few	TRBV19	TRBJ2-7	TGTGCCAGTAGTGGGAGGGGGTACTTCGACGAGCAGTACTTC	CASSGRGYFDEQYF
TRBD1	many	TRBV20-1	TRBJ2-5	TGCAGTGCTGTGGACAGGCGCGGGTACCAAGAGACCCAGTACTTC	CSAVDRRGYQETQYF
TRBD2	many	TRBV20-1	TRBJ2-2	TGCAGTGCCGGAGGCAGCGGGGGGCGGAACACCGGGGAGCTGTTTTTT	CSAGGSGGRNTGELFF
TRBD2	many	TRBV7-8	TRBJ2-3	TGTGCCAGCAGCCCCGGGACTAGCGGGGCATTTACGCAGTATTTT	CASSPGTSGAFTQYF
TRBD2	NA	TRBV20-1	TRBJ2-7	TGCAGTGCTAGACCACTAGCGGGAGGGCTCTACGAGCAGTACTTC	CSARPLAGGLYEQYF
NA	many	TRBV11-2	TRBJ2-5	TGTGCCAGCAGCTTAGGGTTCGGGGAGACCCAGTACTTC	CASSLGFGETQYF
TRBD2	many	TRBV19	TRBJ2-7	TGTGCCAGTAGTATCGGCGGGAGGGCCTCGGACGAGCAGTACTTC	CASSIGGRASDEQYF
TRBD2	few	TRBV9	TRBJ2-2	TGTGCCAGCAGCTACCCGGGTAGCGGGGGGATAAACACCGGGGAGCTGTTTTTT	CASSYPGSGGINTGELFF
NA	few	TRBV24-1	TRBJ1-5	TGTGCCACCAGTGATGACACGCTTTCGGGGGCAGACCAGCCCCAGCATTTT	CATSDDTLSGADQPQHF
NA	NA	TRBV3-1	TRBJ2-7	TGTGCCAGCAGCCCTGACACAAACCCCTACGAGCAGTACTTC	CASSPDTNPYEQYF
NA	NA	TRBV28	TRBJ1-2	TGTGCCAGCAGTTCCAACGACTTACCCCTTGGCTACACCTTC	CASSSNDLPLGYTF
TRBD1	NA	TRBV29-1	TRBJ1-2	TGCAGCGTTGACGGCCGGCCCCAGGGGGACTATGGCTACACCTTC	CSVDGRPQGDYGYTF
NA	many	TRBV19	TRBJ2-2	TGTGCCAGTAATCCTTGGGTGGGCTCGAACACCGGGGAGCTGTTTTTT	CASNPWVGSNTGELFF
NA	many	TRBV4-3	TRBJ2-3	TGCGCCAGCAGCCAAGATCCCTCGAACCGGGACCTACTGGATACGCAGTATTTT	CASSQDPSNRDLLDTQYF
NA	many	TRBV4-3	TRBJ2-3	TGCGCCAGCAGCCAAGACTCCTCTAACAGATTTACGCAGTATTTT	CASSQDSSNRFTQYF
NA	many	TRBV9	TRBJ1-5	TGTGCCAGCAGCTCCGGACATTACAATCAGCCCCAGCATTTT	CASSSGHYNQPQHF
NA	many	TRBV4-1	TRBJ2-3	TGCGCCAGCGGGGAGAACCCAGATACGCAGTATTTT	CASGENPDTQYF